The present entry profiles one TCR beta chain with its context. The antigen it recognizes is unknown. No clone much larger than this one lies a single base away; base qualities are absent. Trimming takes 6 bases off V and 5 bases off J; junction bases not matched to a gene: 7. The CDR3, cysteine through phenylalanine, is 14 amino acids long. The DNA shown is the 42-base CDR3, in frame from base 1. Based on the germline V gene, the CDR1 and CDR2 sequences are MGHDK and SYGVNS. This sample stems from a study of shared clonotypes between healthy human individuals (dated by TCRdb to 2020 to 2021). With regard to the full study: The cohort comprised a couple of women and a few men aged 18 to 49 years. For each donor, CD4 naive and CD4 memory were each run on three plates, CD8 naive on two plates, and CD8 memory on one plate. Blood TCR repertoires of 5 or 6 healthy adults were deeply sequenced to estimate repertoire size and the extent of clonotype sharing between individuals. Between about 0.9 and 8.9 billion PBMCs per donor were obtained by leukapheresis. To increase sequencing depth and limit assay-specific biases, different laboratories used diverse techniques to prepare libraries and sequence TCR repertoires. General findings and caveats noted by the study authors: Pairwise subsampling indicated that sequencing depth was expected to affect the degree of clonotype sharing among donors. Because the study included only a small number of donors, the genetic and exposure-history diversity represented was limited. Even with the large sequencing depth, rarefaction of the sorted-subset datasets indicated that sequencing was incomplete. Sampling was limited to blood, and TCR repertoires in tissue likely differ from TCR repertoires in blood. Naive subsets generally had larger estimated clonotype richness than memory subsets did. When a handful of donors were compared, the shared fraction of clonotypes was approximately 5% for naive CD4, less than 4% for naive CD8, about 2.5% for memory CD4, and roughly 0.43% for memory CD8. Clonotypes shared by all four sorted-subset donors showed higher generation probabilities than non-shared clonotypes.

CD8 naive samples were obtained by positive selection for CCR7 among CD45RO-negative cells, yielding a CD45RA+CCR7+ population from which TemRA cells were excluded. The donors were healthy, HIV-negative adults with no recently reported acute infections or vaccinations. All donors were Caucasian adults living in Nashville, Tennessee, USA. Blood was obtained by leukapheresis, after which PBMCs were separated by Ficoll-Histopaque density gradient centrifugation and cryopreserved in liquid nitrogen vapor phase. Analytical flow cytometry was used to check the purity and quantity of each magnetically sorted T cell population. Genomic DNA was isolated from every sorted fraction and measured by UV absorbance on a Nanodrop 2000c. Using the deep immunoSEQ assay, multiplex PCR amplified TCR CDR3 regions from genomic DNA. Extracted genomic DNA from each cell subset was distributed evenly across all wells of several immunoSEQ 96-well plates, and each plate was treated as a replicate. For sorted subsets, approximately 0.2 ug of genomic DNA, equivalent to some 33,000 T cell genomes, went into each replicate PCR. The purified libraries were quantified using a Qubit 3.0 fluorometer, sized with a Bioanalyzer 2100, and then quantified again using the KAPA Library Quantification kit. Every immunoSEQ 96-well plate was sequenced on a separate single-read 150-cycle Illumina NextSeq 550 flow cell. Per the original workflow: The immunoSEQ output contained only junctional sequences without quality scores, so filtering could not match that applied to full-length reads. To assign V/J genes and CDR3, sequences were annotated using PyIR, a Python wrapper for IgBLAST v1.9, with IMGT germline references. Reads were removed for weak V/J assignments (E-value above 1e-6), missing CDR3, stop codons, out-of-frame junctions, or ambiguous translated residues. V3J clonotypes were defined as sequences sharing the same inferred V gene, J gene, and CDR3 amino acid sequence. To compute the percentage overlap between repertoires, the number of shared unique clonotypes was divided by the size of the smaller repertoire. Richness of each repertoire was evaluated using RTK rarefaction, the Chao1 estimator, and Recon v2.1 estimates of unobserved clonotypes. Generation probabilities for all TCRbeta clonotypes obtained by the gDNA method from a few donors were computed using OLGA. The table was pulled from immuneACCESS by TCRdb, which kept in-frame rearrangements only. Such tables lose some clones; where checked, under half of the loss comes from unresolved V genes, and the rest has no known cause. D and trimming come from the DNA, and the V and J calls and clone size come from that table. For this sample the table gives 2 million to 2.5 million clones, of which 93% were detected only once. Together, the top ten hold over 1.5% of the sample.

The receptor was derived from a young man in good health. Some clones in this sample may be carry-over from other donors' samples. The chain links TRBV25-1 with TRBJ2-5, with TRBD2 identical over 9 junction bases. The sequenced material came from naive CD8+ T cells from PBMCs. The sample's cell subset or site label, decoded: CD45RA+CCR7+. The DNA sequence follows: TGTGCCAGCAGCCTTAGCGGGAGTTGGGAGACCCAGTACTTC. Its translation is CASSLSGSWETQYF.